A single sample is the source of the 15 T cell receptor beta chains below, sequenced in a study of blood T cell repertoires in COVID-19. Using immunoSEQ multiplex PCR, the repertoire was profiled, and TCRdb retains in-frame clones only, with some absent. The sample lists 200,000 to 300,000 clones, 80% to 95% seen once, with around 0.9% in the top ten. Source material: peripheral blood. These receptors all stem from a man aged 30 to 45 with COVID-19, enrolled during active disease.

The chain uses TRBV12-5 and TRBJ1-3; D is ambiguous. Trimming cost V 6 bases and J 4 bases, with 7 bases left between them. Looked up from germline, CDR1 is LGHNT and CDR2 is FRNRAP. This CDR3 spans 12 amino acids. The CDR3 region is CASGRGGNTIYF. The CDR3 region has the DNA TGTGCTAGTGGCCGCGGCGGAAACACCATATATTTT. Full variable domain (missing parts from reference TRBV12-5 and TRBJ1-3): DARVTQTPRHKVTEMGQEVTMRCQPILGHNTVFWYRQTMMQGLELLAYFRNRAPLDDSGMPKDRFSAEMPDATLATLKIQPSEPRDSAVYFCASGRGGNTIYFGEGSWLTVV.

The sample holds one count of this clone. This chain connects TRBV2 to TRBJ1-2; D is uncertain. Trimming left V 8 bases short and J 5 bases short, with 12 bases between. This CDR3 comprises 12 residues. Per germline, CDR1 SNHLY and CDR2 FYNNEI. The DNA of the CDR3 is TGTGCCAGCGGTGCCCTGAGGTATGGCTACACCTTC. The encoded protein is CASGALRYGYTF.

The chain has TRBV11-1 and TRBJ2-3; TRBD2 matches 7 bases. Trimming took 1 base from V and 3 from J; bases not matched to a gene: 7. This CDR3 has 16 amino acids. The V gene's germline CDR1 is SGHAT and CDR2 FQDESV (reference sequence). CDR3 in amino acids: CASSLGDYNPTDTQYF. The CDR3 DNA reads TGTGCCAGCAGCTTAGGGGACTACAACCCAACAGATACGCAGTATTTT.

The J gene is TRBJ2-5, the V gene TRBV6-5, with a weak D call TRBD1 (5 bases). The germline gives CDR1 MNHEY, CDR2 SVGAGI. The CDR3 is 12 residues long. V was cut by 1 base and J by 7 bases, with 7 bases left in between. CDR3 region: CASSYLRGTQYF. CDR3 bases: TGTGCCAGCAGTTACTTAAGGGGGACCCAGTACTTC.

V gene TRBV10-3 combines with J gene TRBJ2-7; TRBD1 matches at 7 bases. V lost 0 bases, J lost 7 bases, and 9 bases stayed unmatched. The CDR3 has 15 residues. The germline V gene encodes CDR1 ENHRY and CDR2 SYGVKD. This chain's CDR3 is CAISESTGSFREQYF. The CDR3, as DNA: TGTGCCATCAGTGAGTCGACAGGGTCGTTTAGGGAGCAGTACTTC.

The chain employs TRBV10-1 and TRBJ1-1; 9 nucleotides align to TRBD1. The CDR3 is 14 residues long. Trimming took 4 bases from V and 1 from J; bases not matched to a gene: 1. The germline V gene encodes CDR1 WNHNN and CDR2 SYGVQD (reference sequence). DNA of the CDR3: TGCGCCAGCAGTGGACAGGGGGGGAACACTGAAGCTTTCTTT. It is translated as CASSGQGGNTEAFF.

The chain recombines TRBV3-1 (or the pseudogene TRBV3-2) with TRBJ1-3; 8 bases are shared with TRBD1. There are 15 residues in the CDR3. After removal of 2 bases from V and 4 bases from J, the junction contained 4 bases not matched to a gene. Germline CDR1 LGHDT, CDR2 YNNKEL (reference sequence). The CDR3 sequence is CASSQQGAAGNTIYF. The CDR3 bases are TGTGCCAGCAGCCAACAGGGGGCCGCCGGAAACACCATATATTTT.

A word on this clone: An end of the junction differs from the germline gene, which may be a read error. The rearrangement uses TRBV11-1 and TRBJ2-1; 8 positions agree with TRBD1. The CDR3 runs 12 residues. Germline lookup yields CDR1 SGHAT and CDR2 FQDESV (reference sequence). The CDR3 loop is CATSPDRGVVFF. Here the CDR3 DNA reads TGTGCCACCAGCCCAGACAGGGGAGTAGTGTTCTTC. The full variable domain, in which reference TRBV11-1 and TRBJ2-1 provide the parts outside the CDR3, is EAEVAQSPRYKITEKSQAVAFWCDPISGHATLYWYRQILGQGPELLVQFQDESVVDDSQLPKDRFSAERLKGVDSTLKIQPAELGDSAMYLCATSPDRGVVFFGPGTRLTVL.

The chain links TRBV29-1 to TRBJ2-7; 16 bases map to TRBD2. J was trimmed by 5 bases and V by 6 bases; bases with no gene match: 4. Germline V gene data show CDR1 as SQVTM and CDR2 as ANQGSEA. The CDR3 covers 14 residues. The CDR3 sequence is CSVDGTSGGDEQYF. Written as DNA, the CDR3 is TGCAGCGTGGACGGGACTAGCGGGGGGGACGAGCAGTACTTC.

V and J are TRBV4-1 and TRBJ2-5; 7 bases are shared with TRBD1. The CDR3 has 14 amino acids. Germline lookup yields CDR1 MGHRA and CDR2 YSYEKL. V lost 1 base and J lost 5; bases outside the gene matches: 4. The CDR3, as DNA: TGCGCCAGCAGCCAAGGGACAGGAGTCGAGACCCAGTACTTC. Its translation is CASSQGTGVETQYF.

The CDR3 loop reads CAWSVRGLQWDNSPLHF. CDR3 bases: TGTGCCTGGAGTGTACGAGGGCTTCAATGGGATAATTCACCCCTCCACTTT. The chain employs TRBV30 and TRBJ1-6, with D unclear. Germline V lookup: CDR1 GTSNPN, CDR2 SVGIG (reference sequence). Trimming pared 0 bases from V and 5 bases from J, leaving 17 bases between. The CDR3 extends over 17 amino acids.

The V gene is TRBV11-3, the J gene TRBJ2-3; tentative D call: TRBD1 (6 bases). From germline, CDR1 is SGHNT and CDR2 YENEEA. The V end lost 5 bases, the J end lost 6 bases, and 12 bases lay between the germline ends. The CDR3 is made up of 13 amino acids. The CDR3 reads CASSRQDVDTQYF. CDR3 coding DNA: TGTGCCAGCAGCCGACAGGATGTGGATACGCAGTATTTT. Full variable domain (rest looked up from reference TRBV11-3 and TRBJ2-3): EAGVVQSPRYKIIEKKQPVAFWCNPISGHNTLYWYLQNLGQGPELLIRYENEEAVDDSQLPKDRFSAERLKGVDSTLKIQPAELGDSAVYLCASSRQDVDTQYFGPGTRLTVL.

V and J are TRBV13 and TRBJ1-1, with D perhaps TRBD1 (5 bases). The CDR3 loop spans 15 amino acids. Trimming cost V 2 bases and J 1 base, with 11 bases left between them. Looked up from germline, CDR1 is PRHDT and CDR2 is FYEKMQ (reference sequence). The CDR3 loop reads CASSLSFTGNTEAFF. The CDR3 DNA follows: TGTGCCAGCAGCTTATCATTCACAGGGAACACTGAAGCTTTCTTT.

The CDR3 DNA is TGTGCCTGCCGACAGGGGGCTTTTTCTGAAGCTTTCTTT. This encodes CACRQGAFSEAFF. The V gene is TRBV30, the J gene TRBJ1-1, with 10 bases aligning to TRBD1. The CDR3 is 13 amino acids. J lost 6 bases, V lost 6 bases, and 7 bases had no gene match. Germline loops: CDR1 GTSNPN, CDR2 SVGIG (reference sequence).

This chain joins TRBV6-1 and TRBJ2-7; TRBD1 matches at 8 bases. The V gene's germline CDR1 is MNHNS and CDR2 SASEGT. Trimming took 1 base from V and 3 from J; bases not matched to a gene: 11. The CDR3 has 17 residues. CDR3 DNA sequence: TGTGCCAGCAGTGAAGTAGGCGGACAGGGTTTCATCTACGAGCAGTACTTC. This encodes CASSEVGGQGFIYEQYF.